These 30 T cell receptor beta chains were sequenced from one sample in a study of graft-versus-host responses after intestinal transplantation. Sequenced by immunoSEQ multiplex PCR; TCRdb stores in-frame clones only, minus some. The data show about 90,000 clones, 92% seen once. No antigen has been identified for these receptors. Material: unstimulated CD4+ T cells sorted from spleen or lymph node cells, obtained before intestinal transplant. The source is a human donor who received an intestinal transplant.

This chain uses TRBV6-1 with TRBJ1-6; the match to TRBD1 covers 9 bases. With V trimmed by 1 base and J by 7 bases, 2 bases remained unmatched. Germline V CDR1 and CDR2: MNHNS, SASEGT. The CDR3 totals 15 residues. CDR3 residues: CASSEVTGGNSPLHF. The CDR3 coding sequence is TGTGCCAGCAGTGAAGTAACAGGGGGCAATTCACCCCTCCACTTT.

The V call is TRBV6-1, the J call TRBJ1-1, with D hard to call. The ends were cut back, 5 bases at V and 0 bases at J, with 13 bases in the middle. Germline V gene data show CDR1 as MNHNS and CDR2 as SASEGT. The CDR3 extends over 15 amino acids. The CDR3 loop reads CASSKKLRMNTEAFF. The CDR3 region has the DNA TGTGCCAGCAGTAAAAAATTACGAATGAACACTGAAGCTTTCTTT.

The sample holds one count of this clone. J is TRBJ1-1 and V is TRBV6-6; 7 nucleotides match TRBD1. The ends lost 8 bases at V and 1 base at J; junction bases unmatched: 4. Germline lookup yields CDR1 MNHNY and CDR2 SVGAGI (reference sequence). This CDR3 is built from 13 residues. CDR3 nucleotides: TGTGCCAGCGGGGACAGAGAGAACACTGAAGCTTTCTTT. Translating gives CASGDRENTEAFF.

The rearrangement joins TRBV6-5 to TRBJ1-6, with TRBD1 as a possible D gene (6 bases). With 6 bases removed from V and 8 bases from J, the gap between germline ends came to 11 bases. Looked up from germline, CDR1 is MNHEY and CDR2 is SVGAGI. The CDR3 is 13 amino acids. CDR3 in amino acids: CASRRGADSPLHF. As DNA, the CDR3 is TGTGCCAGCAGGAGGGGGGCTGATTCACCCCTCCACTTT.

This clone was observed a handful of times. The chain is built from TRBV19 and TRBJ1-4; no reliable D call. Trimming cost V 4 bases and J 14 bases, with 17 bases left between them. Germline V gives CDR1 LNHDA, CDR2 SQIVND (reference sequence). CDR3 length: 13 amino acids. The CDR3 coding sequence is TGTGCCAGTAGTACCAATCCCGGAGCCCGGCTGTTTTTT. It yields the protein CASSTNPGARLFF.

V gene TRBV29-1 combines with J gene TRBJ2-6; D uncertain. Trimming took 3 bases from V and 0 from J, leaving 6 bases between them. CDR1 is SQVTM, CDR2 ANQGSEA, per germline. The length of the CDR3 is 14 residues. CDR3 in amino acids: CSVEGDSGANVLTF. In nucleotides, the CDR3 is TGCAGCGTTGAGGGTGACTCTGGGGCCAACGTCCTGACTTTC.

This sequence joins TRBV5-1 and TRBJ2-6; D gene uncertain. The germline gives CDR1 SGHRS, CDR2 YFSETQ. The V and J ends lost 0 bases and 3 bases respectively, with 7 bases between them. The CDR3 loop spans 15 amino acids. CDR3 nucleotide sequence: TGCGCCAGCAGCTTGGACGAGCTTGGGGCCAACGTCCTGACTTTC. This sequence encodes CASSLDELGANVLTF.

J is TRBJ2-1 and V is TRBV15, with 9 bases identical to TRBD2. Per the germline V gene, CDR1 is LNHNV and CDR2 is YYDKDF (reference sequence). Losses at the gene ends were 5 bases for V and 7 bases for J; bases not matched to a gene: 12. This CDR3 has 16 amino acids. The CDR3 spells CATSPRAGGGRNEQFF. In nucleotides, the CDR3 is TGTGCCACCAGCCCGAGGGCGGGAGGGGGGAGGAATGAGCAGTTCTTC.

The CDR3 bases are TGCGCCAGCAGCTTGGTGGGAGTTCGAGAGACCCAGTACTTC. The encoded protein is CASSLVGVRETQYF. The rearrangement uses TRBV5-1 and TRBJ2-5; perhaps TRBD2 as D (5 bases). CDR1 is SGHRS and CDR2 is YFSETQ in the germline V gene. Trimming took 0 bases from V and 4 from J, leaving 10 bases between them. The CDR3 has 14 amino acids.

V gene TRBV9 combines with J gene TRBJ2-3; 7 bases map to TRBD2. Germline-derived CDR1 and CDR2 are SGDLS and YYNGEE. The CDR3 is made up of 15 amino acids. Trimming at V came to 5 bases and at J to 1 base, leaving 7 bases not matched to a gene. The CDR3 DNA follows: TGTGCCAGCAGTATTGGGCTAGCGGGCACAGATACGCAGTATTTT. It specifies CASSIGLAGTDTQYF.

The CDR3 reads CASSSGDPYNEQFF. Written as DNA, the CDR3 is TGCGCCAGCAGCTCAGGGGACCCATACAATGAGCAGTTCTTC. The J gene is TRBJ2-1, the V gene TRBV5-1; the D gene is possibly TRBD1 (6 bases). Germline assignment: CDR1 SGHRS and CDR2 YFSETQ. The CDR3 has 14 amino acids. The V end lost 3 bases, the J end lost 4 bases, and 11 bases lay between the germline ends. The full variable domain, in which reference TRBV5-1 and TRBJ2-1 provide the parts outside the CDR3, is KAGVTQTPRYLIKTRGQQVTLSCSPISGHRSVSWYQQTPGQGLQFLFEYFSETQRNKGNFPGRFSGRQFSNSRSEMNVSTLELGDSALYLCASSSGDPYNEQFFGPGTRLTVL.

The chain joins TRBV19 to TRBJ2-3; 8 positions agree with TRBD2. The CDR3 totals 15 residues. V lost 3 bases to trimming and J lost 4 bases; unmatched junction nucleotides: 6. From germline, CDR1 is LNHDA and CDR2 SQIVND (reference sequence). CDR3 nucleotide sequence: TGTGCCAGTAGTATTTCAGCGGGAGTTTCAGATACGCAGTATTTT. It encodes CASSISAGVSDTQYF.

This CDR3 is CAIRVTSGTDTQYF. In nucleotides, the CDR3 is TGTGCCATCAGGGTGACTAGCGGGACAGATACGCAGTATTTT. The rearrangement uses TRBV10-3 and TRBJ2-3; 10 positions agree with TRBD2. Trimming removed 6 bases from V and 3 bases from J; junction bases left unmatched: 3. This CDR3 has 14 residues. Germline CDR1 ENHRY, CDR2 SYGVKD.

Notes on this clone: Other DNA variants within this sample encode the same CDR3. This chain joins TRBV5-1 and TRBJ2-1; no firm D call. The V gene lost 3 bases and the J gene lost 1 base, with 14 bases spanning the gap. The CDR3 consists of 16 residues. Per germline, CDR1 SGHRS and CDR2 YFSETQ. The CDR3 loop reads CASSYLVPSSYNEQFF. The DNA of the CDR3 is TGCGCCAGCAGCTATTTGGTCCCGTCGTCCTACAATGAGCAGTTCTTC.

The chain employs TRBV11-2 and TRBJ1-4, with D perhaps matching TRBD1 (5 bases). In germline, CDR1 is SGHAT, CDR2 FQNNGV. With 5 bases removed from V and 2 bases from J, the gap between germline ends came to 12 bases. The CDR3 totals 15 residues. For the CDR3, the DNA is TGTGCCAGCAGCCGCTTCGGGGGGACTAATGAAAAACTGTTTTTT. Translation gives CASSRFGGTNEKLFF.

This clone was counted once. The CDR3 DNA reads as TGTGCCAGCAGTAAAAAACAGGGTCACAATGAGCAGTTCTTC. Amino acids: CASSKKQGHNEQFF. The chain employs TRBV28 and TRBJ2-1; D perhaps matches TRBD1 (6 bases). Trimming removed 5 bases at V and 5 bases at J, with 13 bases between. This CDR3 comprises 14 residues. CDR1 is MDHEN, CDR2 SYDVKM, per germline.

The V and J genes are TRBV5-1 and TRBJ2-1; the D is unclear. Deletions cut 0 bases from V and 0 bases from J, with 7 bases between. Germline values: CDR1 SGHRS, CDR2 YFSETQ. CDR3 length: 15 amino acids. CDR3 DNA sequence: TGCGCCAGCAGCTTGGGGCCCAACTCCTACAATGAGCAGTTCTTC. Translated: CASSLGPNSYNEQFF. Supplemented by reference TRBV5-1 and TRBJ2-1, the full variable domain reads KAGVTQTPRYLIKTRGQQVTLSCSPISGHRSVSWYQQTPGQGLQFLFEYFSETQRNKGNFPGRFSGRQFSNSRSEMNVSTLELGDSALYLCASSLGPNSYNEQFFGPGTRLTVL.

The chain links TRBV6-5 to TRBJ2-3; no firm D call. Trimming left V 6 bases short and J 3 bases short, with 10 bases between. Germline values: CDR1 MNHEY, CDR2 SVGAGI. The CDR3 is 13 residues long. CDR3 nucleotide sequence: TGTGCCAGCAGCTGGTGGCAGACAGATACGCAGTATTTT. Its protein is CASSWWQTDTQYF.

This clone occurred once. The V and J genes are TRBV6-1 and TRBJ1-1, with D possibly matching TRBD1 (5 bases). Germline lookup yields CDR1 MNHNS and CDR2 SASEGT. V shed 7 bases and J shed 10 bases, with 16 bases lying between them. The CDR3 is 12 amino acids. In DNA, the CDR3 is TGTGCCAGCACCTTTGGGGGAGCGGCAGCTTTCTTT. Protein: CASTFGGAAAFF.

The CDR3 loop is CASSLEATQYF. In nucleotides, the CDR3 is TGCGCCAGCAGCTTGGAGGCGACCCAGTACTTC. The chain carries TRBV5-1 and TRBJ2-5; D ambiguous. CDR1 SGHRS and CDR2 YFSETQ come from the germline V gene. This CDR3 region has 11 residues. V dropped 0 bases and J dropped 7 bases, with 4 bases sitting between them.

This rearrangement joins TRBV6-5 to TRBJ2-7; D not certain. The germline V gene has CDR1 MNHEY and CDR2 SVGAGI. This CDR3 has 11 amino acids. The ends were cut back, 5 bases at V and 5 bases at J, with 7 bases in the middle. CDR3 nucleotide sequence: TGTGCCAGCAGTCGACGGAACGAGCAGTACTTC. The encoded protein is CASSRRNEQYF.

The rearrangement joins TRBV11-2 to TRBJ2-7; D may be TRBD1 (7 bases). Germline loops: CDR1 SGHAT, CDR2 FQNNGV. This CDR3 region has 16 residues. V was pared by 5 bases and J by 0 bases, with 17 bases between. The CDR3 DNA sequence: TGTGCCAGCAGCAAAACAGGGCAGGGGGGCTCCTACGAGCAGTACTTC. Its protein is CASSKTGQGGSYEQYF.

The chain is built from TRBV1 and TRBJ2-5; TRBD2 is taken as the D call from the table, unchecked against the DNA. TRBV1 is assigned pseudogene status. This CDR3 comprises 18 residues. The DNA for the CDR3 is TGCACCAGCAGCCAAGATCGGGACGGGAGAGGCGGGGAAGAGACCCAGTACTTC. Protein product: CTSSQDRDGRGGEETQYF.

CDR3 sequence (DNA): TGTGCCATCAGTGAGGGTGGGACGAACTCCTACGAGCAGTACTTC. Amino acids: CAISEGGTNSYEQYF. The V gene is TRBV10-3, the J gene TRBJ2-7; D is tentatively TRBD1 or TRBD2 (5 bases each). Between the trimmed V and J ends, which lost 2 bases and 0 bases, there was a span of 11 bases. From germline, CDR1 is ENHRY and CDR2 SYGVKD. The CDR3 consists of 15 residues.

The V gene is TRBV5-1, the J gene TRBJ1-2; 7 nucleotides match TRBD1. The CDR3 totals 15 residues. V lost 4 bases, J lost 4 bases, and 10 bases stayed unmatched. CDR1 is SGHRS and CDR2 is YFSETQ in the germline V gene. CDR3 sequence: CASSLGQDHIYGYTF. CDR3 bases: TGCGCCAGCAGCCTCGGACAGGATCACATCTATGGCTACACCTTC.

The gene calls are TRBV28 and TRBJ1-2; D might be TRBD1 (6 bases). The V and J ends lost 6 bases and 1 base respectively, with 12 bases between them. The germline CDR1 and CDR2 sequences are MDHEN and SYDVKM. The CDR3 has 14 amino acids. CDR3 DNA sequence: TGTGCCAGCAGGGCTAGGGGGGTTAACTATGGCTACACCTTC. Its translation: CASRARGVNYGYTF.

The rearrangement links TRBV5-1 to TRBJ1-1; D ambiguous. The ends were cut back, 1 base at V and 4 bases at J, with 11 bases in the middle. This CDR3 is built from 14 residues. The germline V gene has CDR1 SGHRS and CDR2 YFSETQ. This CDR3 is CASSLIEQPTEAFF. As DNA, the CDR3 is TGCGCCAGCAGCTTGATCGAACAGCCCACTGAAGCTTTCTTT.

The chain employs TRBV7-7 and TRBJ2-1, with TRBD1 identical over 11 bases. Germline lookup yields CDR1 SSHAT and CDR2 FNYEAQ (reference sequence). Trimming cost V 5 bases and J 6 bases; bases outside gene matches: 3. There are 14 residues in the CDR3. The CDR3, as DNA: TGTGCCAGCAGCCCCGGGACAGGGGGCAATGAGCAGTTCTTC. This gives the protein CASSPGTGGNEQFF.

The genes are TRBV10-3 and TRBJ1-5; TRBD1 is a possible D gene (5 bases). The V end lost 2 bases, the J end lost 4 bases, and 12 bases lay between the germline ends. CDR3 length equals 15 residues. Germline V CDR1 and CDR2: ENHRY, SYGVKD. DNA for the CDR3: TGTGCCATCAGTGAGGGCCAGGGCGTGAATCAGCCCCAGCATTTT. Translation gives CAISEGQGVNQPQHF.

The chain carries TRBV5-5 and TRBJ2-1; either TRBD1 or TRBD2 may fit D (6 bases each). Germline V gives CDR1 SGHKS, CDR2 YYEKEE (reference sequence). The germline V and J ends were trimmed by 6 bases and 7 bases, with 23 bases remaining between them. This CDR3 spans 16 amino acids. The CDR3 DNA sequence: TGTGCCAGCACCTTCCGGAGGGGGGCCCTCGGGAATGAGCAGTTCTTC. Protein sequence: CASTFRRGALGNEQFF.